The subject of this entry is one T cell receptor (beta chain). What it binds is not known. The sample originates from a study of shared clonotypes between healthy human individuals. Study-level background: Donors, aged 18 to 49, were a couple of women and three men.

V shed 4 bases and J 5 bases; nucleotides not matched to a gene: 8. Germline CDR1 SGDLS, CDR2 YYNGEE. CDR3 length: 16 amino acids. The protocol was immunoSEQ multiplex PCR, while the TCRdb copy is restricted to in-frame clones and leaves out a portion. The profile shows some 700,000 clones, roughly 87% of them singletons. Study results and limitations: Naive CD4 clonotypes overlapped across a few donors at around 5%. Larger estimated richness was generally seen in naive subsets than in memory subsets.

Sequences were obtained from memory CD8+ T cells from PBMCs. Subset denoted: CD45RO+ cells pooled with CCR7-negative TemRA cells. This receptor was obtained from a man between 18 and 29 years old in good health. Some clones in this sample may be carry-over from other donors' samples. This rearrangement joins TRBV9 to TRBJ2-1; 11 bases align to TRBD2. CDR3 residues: CASSPTGLAGHNEQFF. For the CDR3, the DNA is TGTGCCAGCAGCCCCACTGGACTAGCGGGCCACAATGAGCAGTTCTTC.